Presented here are 5 T cell receptor beta chains from one specimen sequenced in a study of technical replicates of blood from a few donors. TCRdb keeps only in-frame clones here, not all; method: immunoSEQ multiplex PCR. The data hold 100,000 or so clones, with roughly 94% observed a single time. Source material: T cells isolated from PBMCs. All receptors derive from a human donor in good health.

The chain recombines TRBV7-9 with TRBJ2-1; D possibly corresponds to TRBD2 (6 bases). The CDR3 covers 14 residues. Germline-derived CDR1 and CDR2 are SEHNR and FQNEAQ (reference sequence). V lost 6 bases, J lost 9 bases, and 18 bases lay in between. The CDR3 here is CASSRTTTAGEQFF. The CDR3 bases are TGTGCCAGCAGTCGGACTACTACTGCTGGTGAGCAGTTCTTC.

The chain employs TRBV28 and TRBJ2-7, with TRBD1 matching over 8 bases. The CDR3 is made up of 14 amino acids. Germline loops: CDR1 MDHEN, CDR2 SYDVKM. V shed 4 bases, J shed 5 bases, and the junction held 7 bases outside the gene matches. CDR3 in amino acids: CASSSQGAVNEQYF. DNA for the CDR3: TGTGCCAGCAGTTCCCAGGGGGCGGTTAACGAGCAGTACTTC.

The V gene is TRBV5-1, the J gene TRBJ1-4; unclear D gene. The germline V gene encodes CDR1 SGHRS and CDR2 YFSETQ. The CDR3 runs to 14 residues. V lost 4 bases, J lost 8 bases, and 15 bases lay in between. CDR3 bases: TGCGCCAGCAGCCTGACTCTTCGCGGGGAAAAACTGTTTTTT. Translation: CASSLTLRGEKLFF.

This clone was seen just once. The gene calls are TRBV5-1 and TRBJ2-1; TRBD2 matches at 10 bases. The CDR3 extends over 16 amino acids. J was trimmed by 7 bases and V by 1 base; bases with no gene match: 8. Germline CDR1 is SGHRS and CDR2 is YFSETQ. CDR3 amino acids: CASSLSLAGAMNEQFF. The CDR3, as DNA: TGCGCCAGCAGCTTGTCTCTAGCGGGAGCGATGAATGAGCAGTTCTTC.

The chain is built from TRBV28 and TRBJ2-7, with 11 bases matching TRBD2. Germline CDR1 is MDHEN and CDR2 is SYDVKM. CDR3 length equals 15 residues. V was clipped by 2 bases and J by 4 bases; unmatched bases: 4. CDR3 amino acids: CASSLSSSGRYEQYF. Here the CDR3 DNA reads TGTGCCAGCAGTTTAAGTTCTAGCGGGAGGTACGAGCAGTACTTC.